A single sample gave rise to the 13 T cell receptor beta chains below, sequenced in a study of identical twins. TCRdb re-derived calls from the 5' RACE reads in MiXCR, one entry per CDR3 protein. The data show 650,000 to 800,000 distinct CDR3 sequences, with more than 6.5% seen just once and approximately 0.96% held by the top ten. This sample also belongs to another study, concerning yellow fever vaccine responses in identical twins.

The specimen sequenced was PBMCs. The receptor set was obtained from a woman aged 18-29 years in good health.

The chain carries TRBV10-3 and TRBJ2-7; 8 bases are a match to TRBD2. V dropped 4 bases and J dropped 7; count of bases not matched to a gene: 9. The CDR3 consists of 14 residues. Germline V lookup: CDR1 ENHRY, CDR2 SYGVKD. The CDR3 nucleotides read TGTGCCATCAGTGTTTATAGCGGGATGGGAGAGCAGTACTTC. The encoded protein is CAISVYSGMGEQYF.

This chain uses TRBV3-1 with TRBJ2-7, with 7 bases lining up with TRBD1. The V gene end was trimmed by 6 bases and the J gene end by 1 base; junction bases not matched to a gene: 12. The V gene's germline CDR1 is LGHDT and CDR2 YNNKEL (reference sequence). This CDR3 is built from 16 residues. CDR3 nucleotides: TGTGCCAGCAGTCAGACTCCGGGACAGAGGTCCTACGAGCAGTACTTC. It encodes CASSQTPGQRSYEQYF.

The table lists this clonotype with a few counts. This sequence joins TRBV20-1 and TRBJ2-3; TRBD2 matches 7 bases. This CDR3 has 12 residues. Trimming at V came to 5 bases and at J to 8 bases, leaving 7 bases not matched to a gene. CDR1 DFQATT and CDR2 SNEGSKA come from the germline V gene (reference sequence). The CDR3 DNA reads TGCAGTGCTCTAGCGGCAGTCGGTACGCAGTATTTT. Residues: CSALAAVGTQYF.

The sample holds many counts of this clonotype. V is TRBV29-1 and J is TRBJ2-7; a weak D match, TRBD1 (6 bases). The length of the CDR3 is 11 residues. The ends were cut back, 7 bases at V and 6 bases at J, with 13 bases in the middle. Germline-derived CDR1 and CDR2 are SQVTM and ANQGSEA. CDR3 protein: CSASTGFEQYF. In nucleotides, the CDR3 is TGCAGCGCATCAACAGGGTTCGAGCAGTACTTC.

This clonotype came up a few times. The chain employs TRBV5-1 and TRBJ2-4; 7 positions agree with TRBD1. The CDR3 has 14 residues. Germline V gene sequence: CDR1 SGHRS, CDR2 YFSETQ. V trimming: 4 bases; J trimming: 7 bases; junction bases outside the gene matches: 8. CDR3 amino acids: CASSARGSQNIQYF. Here the CDR3 DNA reads TGCGCCAGCAGCGCCAGGGGGTCTCAGAACATTCAGTACTTC.

This clonotype was recorded a few times. The gene calls are TRBV5-1 and TRBJ2-2; D is possibly TRBD1 or TRBD2 (5 bases each). Germline CDR1 is SGHRS and CDR2 is YFSETQ. This CDR3 is 15 amino acids long. Trimming pared 4 bases from V and 5 bases from J, leaving 15 bases between. The CDR3 reads CASSDTGTGTGELFF. The CDR3 nucleotides are TGCGCCAGCAGCGACACCGGGACCGGGACCGGGGAGCTGTTTTTT.

This clonotype was recorded many times. The CDR3 protein is CASSLGTGAQETQYF. CDR3 DNA: TGCGCCAGCAGCTTGGGTACAGGAGCTCAAGAGACCCAGTACTTC. J is TRBJ2-5 and V is TRBV5-1, with TRBD1 as a possible D gene (5 bases). The CDR3 totals 15 residues. CDR1 SGHRS and CDR2 YFSETQ come from the germline V gene. Between the trimmed V and J ends, which lost 0 bases and 2 bases, there was a span of 11 bases. Together with reference TRBV5-1 and TRBJ2-5, the CDR3 gives the full variable domain: KAGVTQTPRYLIKTRGQQVTLSCSPISGHRSVSWYQQTPGQGLQFLFEYFSETQRNKGNFPGRFSGRQFSNSRSEMNVSTLELGDSALYLCASSLGTGAQETQYFGPGTRLLVL.

This clonotype was seen more than once but under ten times. The chain recombines TRBV20-1 with TRBJ2-2, with TRBD2 identical over 8 bases. CDR1 and CDR2 (germline): DFQATT, SNEGSKA (reference sequence). V was pared by 5 bases and J by 3 bases, with 8 bases of the junction left unmatched. CDR3 length: 15 amino acids. CDR3 loop: CSAPPRGGYTGELFF. The CDR3 DNA reads TGCAGTGCTCCCCCCCGCGGGGGGTACACCGGGGAGCTGTTTTTT.

The sample holds a few counts of this clonotype. The V gene is TRBV9, the J gene TRBJ2-7; weak D call: TRBD2 (5 bases). CDR3 length: 14 residues. Germline-derived CDR1 and CDR2 are SGDLS and YYNGEE. Trimming pared 0 bases from V and 3 bases from J, leaving 10 bases between. In nucleotides, the CDR3 is TGTGCCAGCAGCGTAGACGGAGGCCTCTACGAGCAGTACTTC. It yields the protein CASSVDGGLYEQYF.

This clonotype was detected ten times or more. CDR3: CAISEDRVTDTQYF. The CDR3 bases are TGTGCCATCAGTGAGGACAGGGTCACAGATACGCAGTATTTT. The V gene is TRBV10-3, the J gene TRBJ2-3; 7 bases agree with TRBD1. With 2 bases clipped from V and 2 bases from J, the junction kept 1 base outside the gene matches. The CDR3 has 14 residues. Germline V gene data show CDR1 as ENHRY and CDR2 as SYGVKD.

This clonotype was counted between two and nine times. V and J are TRBV28 and TRBJ2-4; tentatively, D is TRBD1 or TRBD2 (5 bases each). The CDR3 sequence is 13 residues long. Germline CDR1 and CDR2: MDHEN and SYDVKM. Trimming cost V 6 bases and J 7 bases, with 13 bases left between them. CDR3 bases: TGTGCCAGCAGCCCCGTAGAGGGGAACATTCAGTACTTC. This codes for CASSPVEGNIQYF.

V and J are TRBV29-1 and TRBJ2-5; no definite D call. Looked up from germline, CDR1 is SQVTM and CDR2 is ANQGSEA. The CDR3 length is 15 residues. The germline V and J ends were trimmed by 3 bases and 5 bases, with 19 bases remaining between them. The CDR3 loop is CSVDSWPPQPETQYF. CDR3 DNA: TGCAGCGTTGACAGTTGGCCTCCCCAGCCGGAGACCCAGTACTTC.

This clonotype was seen ten or more times. V is TRBV9 and J is TRBJ2-3; 12 bases are a match to TRBD2. Trimming took 1 base from V and 1 from J; bases not matched to a gene: 4. Germline V gene lookup returns CDR1 SGDLS and CDR2 YYNGEE. The CDR3 contains 17 residues. CDR3 coding DNA: TGTGCCAGCAGCGTATCTAGCGGGGGGGCCCGCACAGATACGCAGTATTTT. Protein sequence: CASSVSSGGARTDTQYF.